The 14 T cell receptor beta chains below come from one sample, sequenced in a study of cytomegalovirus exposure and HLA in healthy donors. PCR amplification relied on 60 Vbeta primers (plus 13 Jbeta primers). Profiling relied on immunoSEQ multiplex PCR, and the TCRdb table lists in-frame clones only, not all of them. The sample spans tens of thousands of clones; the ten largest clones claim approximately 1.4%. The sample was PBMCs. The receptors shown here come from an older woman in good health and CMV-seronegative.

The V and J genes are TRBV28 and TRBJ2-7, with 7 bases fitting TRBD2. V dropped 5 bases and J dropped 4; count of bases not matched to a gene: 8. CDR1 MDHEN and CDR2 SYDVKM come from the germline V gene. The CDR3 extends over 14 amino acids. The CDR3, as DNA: TGTGCCAGCAGTCCCGGGACTACCCTATACGAGCAGTACTTC. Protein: CASSPGTTLYEQYF. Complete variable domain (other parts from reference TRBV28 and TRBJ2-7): DVKVTQSSRYLVKRTGEKVFLECVQDMDHENMFWYRQDPGLGLRLIYFSYDVKMKEKGDIPEGYSVSREKKERFSLILESASTNQTSMYLCASSPGTTLYEQYFGPGTRLTVT.

CDR3 nucleotides: TGTGCCTGGAGTCAGGGACTGGGGGGATACGAGCAGTACTTC. This sequence encodes CAWSQGLGGYEQYF. The rearrangement joins TRBV30 to TRBJ2-7; TRBD2 is a possible D gene (6 bases). CDR1 and CDR2 from the germline V gene are GTSNPN and SVGIG (reference sequence). Trimming took off 2 bases at V and 4 bases at J, with 15 bases between the two ends. This CDR3 is built from 14 residues.

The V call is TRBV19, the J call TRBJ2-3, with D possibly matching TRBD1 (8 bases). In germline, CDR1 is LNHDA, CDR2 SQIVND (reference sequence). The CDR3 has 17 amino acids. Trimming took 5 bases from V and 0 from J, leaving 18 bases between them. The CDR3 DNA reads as TGTGCCAGTAGTCCCCTGGCGGGGGACAGGAGCACAGATACGCAGTATTTT. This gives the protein CASSPLAGDRSTDTQYF.

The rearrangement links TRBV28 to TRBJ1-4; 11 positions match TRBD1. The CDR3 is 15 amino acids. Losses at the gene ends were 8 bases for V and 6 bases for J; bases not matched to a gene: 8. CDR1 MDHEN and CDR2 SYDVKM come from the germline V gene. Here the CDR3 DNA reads TGTGCCAGCGCCCCGCCGGGACAGGGGGATGAAAAACTGTTTTTT. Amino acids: CASAPPGQGDEKLFF.

In DNA form, the CDR3 reads TGTGCCAGCAGTGAAGCGTCCCGGAGGGCTGGCTACACCTTC. Protein product: CASSEASRRAGYTF. The genes are TRBV6-1 and TRBJ1-2; no firm D call. The V and J ends lost 0 bases and 7 bases respectively, with 12 bases between them. Germline CDR1 reads MNHNS; CDR2 reads SASEGT. The CDR3 spans 14 residues.

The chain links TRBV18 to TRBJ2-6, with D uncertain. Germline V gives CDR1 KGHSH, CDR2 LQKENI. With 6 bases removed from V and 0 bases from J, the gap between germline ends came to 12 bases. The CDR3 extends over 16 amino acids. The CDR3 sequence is CASSLEPLSGANVLTF. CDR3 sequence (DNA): TGTGCCAGCTCCTTGGAGCCGCTCTCTGGGGCCAACGTCCTGACTTTC.

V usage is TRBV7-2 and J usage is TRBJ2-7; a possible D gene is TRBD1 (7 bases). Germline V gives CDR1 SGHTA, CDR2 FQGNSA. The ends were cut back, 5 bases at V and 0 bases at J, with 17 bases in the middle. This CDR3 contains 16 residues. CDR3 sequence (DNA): TGTGCCAGCAGCCTTCAGGGGGGACCTCTCTCCTACGAGCAGTACTTC. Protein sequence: CASSLQGGPLSYEQYF.

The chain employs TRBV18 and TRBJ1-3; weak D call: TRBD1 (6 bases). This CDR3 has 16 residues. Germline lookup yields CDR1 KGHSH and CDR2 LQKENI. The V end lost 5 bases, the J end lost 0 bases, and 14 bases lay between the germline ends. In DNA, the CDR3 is TGTGCCAGCTCATCAGGGACACCGTTCTCTGGAAACACCATATATTTT. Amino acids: CASSSGTPFSGNTIYF.

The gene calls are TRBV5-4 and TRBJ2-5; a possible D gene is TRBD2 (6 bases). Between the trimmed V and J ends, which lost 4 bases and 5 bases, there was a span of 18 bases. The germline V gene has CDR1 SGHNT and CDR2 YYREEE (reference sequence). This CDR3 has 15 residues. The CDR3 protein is CASSPAGRRSETQYF. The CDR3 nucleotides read TGTGCCAGCAGCCCTGCGGGGCGAAGGTCGGAGACCCAGTACTTC. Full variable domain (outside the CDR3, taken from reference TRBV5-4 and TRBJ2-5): ETGVTQSPTHLIKTRGQQVTLRCSSQSGHNTVSWYQQALGQGPQFIFQYYREEENGRGNFPPRFSGLQFPNYSSELNVNALELDDSALYLCASSPAGRRSETQYFGPGTRLLVL.

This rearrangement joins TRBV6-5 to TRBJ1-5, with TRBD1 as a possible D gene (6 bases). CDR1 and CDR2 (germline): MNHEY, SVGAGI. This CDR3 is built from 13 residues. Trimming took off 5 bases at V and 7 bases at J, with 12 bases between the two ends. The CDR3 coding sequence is TGTGCCAGCAGTCTCAGGGGTCTCCAGCCCCAGCATTTT. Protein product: CASSLRGLQPQHF.

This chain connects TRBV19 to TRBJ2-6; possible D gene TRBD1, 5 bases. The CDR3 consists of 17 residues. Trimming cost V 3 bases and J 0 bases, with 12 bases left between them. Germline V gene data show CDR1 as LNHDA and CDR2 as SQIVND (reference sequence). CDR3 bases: TGTGCCAGTAGTATCGGAGACAGCGCCTCTGGGGCCAACGTCCTGACTTTC. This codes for CASSIGDSASGANVLTF.

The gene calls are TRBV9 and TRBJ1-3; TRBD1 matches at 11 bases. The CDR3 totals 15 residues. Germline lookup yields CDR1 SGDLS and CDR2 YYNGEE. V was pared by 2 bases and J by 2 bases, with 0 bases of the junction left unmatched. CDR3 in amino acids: CASSVGQGAGNTIYF. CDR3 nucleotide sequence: TGTGCCAGCAGCGTGGGACAGGGGGCTGGAAACACCATATATTTT.

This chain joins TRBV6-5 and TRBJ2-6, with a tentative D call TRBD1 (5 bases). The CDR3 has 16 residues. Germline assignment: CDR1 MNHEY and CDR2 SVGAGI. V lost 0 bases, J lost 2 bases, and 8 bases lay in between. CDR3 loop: CASSYSKGTGANVLTF. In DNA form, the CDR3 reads TGTGCCAGCAGTTACTCGAAGGGGACTGGGGCCAACGTCCTGACTTTC.

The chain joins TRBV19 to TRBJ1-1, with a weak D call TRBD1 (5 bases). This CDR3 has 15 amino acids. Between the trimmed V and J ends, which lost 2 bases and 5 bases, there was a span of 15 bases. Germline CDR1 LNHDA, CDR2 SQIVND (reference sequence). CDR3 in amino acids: CASSIRGRGETEAFF. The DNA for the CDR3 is TGTGCCAGTAGTATAAGGGGCAGAGGTGAGACTGAAGCTTTCTTT.